The 2 T cell receptor beta chains given below trace back to one sample, sequenced in a study of control samples from healthy donors and cancer patients. The table came from immunoSEQ multiplex PCR; TCRdb's copy has only in-frame clones and leaves some out. The table shows around 200,000 clones, with approximately 92% occurring only once. The source material was blood. The source of these receptors is a man aged 18 to 30 in good health.

This chain joins TRBV24-1 and TRBJ2-7, with D tentatively TRBD1 or TRBD2 (5 bases each). This CDR3 region has 13 residues. CDR1 KGHDR and CDR2 SFDVKD come from the germline V gene. V lost 5 bases and J 2 bases, leaving 9 bases between the germline ends. The CDR3 nucleotides are TGTGCCACCAGTGGGGGGAATCCCTACGAGCAGTACTTC. Protein product: CATSGGNPYEQYF.

To note about this clone: One end of the junction fails to match germline, which may point to a read error. The V gene is TRBV19, the J gene TRBJ2-1, with TRBD2 matching 10 bases. There are 15 residues in the CDR3. CDR1 and CDR2 (germline): LNHDA, SQIVND (reference sequence). CDR3 region: CVSRVAGGTYNEQFF. CDR3 nucleotide sequence: TGTGTCAGTAGGGTAGCGGGGGGCACATACAATGAGCAGTTCTTC.